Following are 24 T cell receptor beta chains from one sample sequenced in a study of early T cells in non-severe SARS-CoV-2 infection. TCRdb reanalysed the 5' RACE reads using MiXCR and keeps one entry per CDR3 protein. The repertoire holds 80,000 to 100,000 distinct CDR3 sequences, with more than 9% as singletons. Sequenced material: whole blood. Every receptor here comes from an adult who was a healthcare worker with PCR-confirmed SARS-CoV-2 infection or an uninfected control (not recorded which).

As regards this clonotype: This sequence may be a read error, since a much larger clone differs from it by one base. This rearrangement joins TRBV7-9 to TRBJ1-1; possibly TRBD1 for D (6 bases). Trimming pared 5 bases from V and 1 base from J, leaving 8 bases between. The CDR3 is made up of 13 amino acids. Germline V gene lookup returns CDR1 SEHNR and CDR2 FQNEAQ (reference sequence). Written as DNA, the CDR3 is TGTGCCAGCAGCGTACAGGGGAACACTGAAGCTTTCTTT. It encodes CASSVQGNTEAFF.

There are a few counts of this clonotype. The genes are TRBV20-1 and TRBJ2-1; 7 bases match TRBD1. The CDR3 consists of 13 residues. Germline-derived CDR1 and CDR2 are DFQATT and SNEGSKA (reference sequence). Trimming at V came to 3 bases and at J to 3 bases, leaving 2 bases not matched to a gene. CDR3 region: CSASGTVYNEQFF. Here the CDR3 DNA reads TGCAGTGCTAGCGGGACAGTCTACAATGAGCAGTTCTTC.

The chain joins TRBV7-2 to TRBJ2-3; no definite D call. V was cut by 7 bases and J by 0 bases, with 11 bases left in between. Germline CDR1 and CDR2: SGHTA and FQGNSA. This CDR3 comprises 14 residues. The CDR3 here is CASTTRLSTDTQYF. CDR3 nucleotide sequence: TGTGCCAGCACCACGAGGCTGAGCACAGATACGCAGTATTTT. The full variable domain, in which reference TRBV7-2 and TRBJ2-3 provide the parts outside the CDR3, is GAGVSQSPSNKVTEKGKDVELRCDPISGHTALYWYRQSLGQGLEFLIYFQGNSAPDKSGLPSDRFSAERTGGSVSTLTIQRTQQEDSAVYLCASTTRLSTDTQYFGPGTRLTVL.

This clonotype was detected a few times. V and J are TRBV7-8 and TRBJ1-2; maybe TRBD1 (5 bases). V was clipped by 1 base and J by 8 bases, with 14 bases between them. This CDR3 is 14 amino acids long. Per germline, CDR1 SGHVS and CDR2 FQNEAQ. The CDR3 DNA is TGTGCCAGCAGCTTAGGGCAGGGAGGTAGAGGCTACACCTTC. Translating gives CASSLGQGGRGYTF.

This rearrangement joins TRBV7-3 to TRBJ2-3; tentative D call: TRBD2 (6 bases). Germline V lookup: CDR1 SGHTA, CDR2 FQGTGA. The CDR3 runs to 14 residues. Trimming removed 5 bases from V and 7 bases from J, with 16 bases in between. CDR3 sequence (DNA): TGTGCCAGCAGCCAAGGGCTTACTAGCAATACGCAGTATTTT. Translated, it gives CASSQGLTSNTQYF.

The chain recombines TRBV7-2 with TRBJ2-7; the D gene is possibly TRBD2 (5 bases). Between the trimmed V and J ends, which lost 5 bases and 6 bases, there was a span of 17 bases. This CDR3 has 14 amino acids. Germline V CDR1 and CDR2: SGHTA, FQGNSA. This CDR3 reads CASSLQPGFGEQYF. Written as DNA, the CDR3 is TGTGCCAGCAGCCTTCAACCGGGATTCGGCGAGCAGTACTTC. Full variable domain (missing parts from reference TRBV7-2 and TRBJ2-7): GAGVSQSPSNKVTEKGKDVELRCDPISGHTALYWYRQSLGQGLEFLIYFQGNSAPDKSGLPSDRFSAERTGGSVSTLTIQRTQQEDSAVYLCASSLQPGFGEQYFGPGTRLTVT.

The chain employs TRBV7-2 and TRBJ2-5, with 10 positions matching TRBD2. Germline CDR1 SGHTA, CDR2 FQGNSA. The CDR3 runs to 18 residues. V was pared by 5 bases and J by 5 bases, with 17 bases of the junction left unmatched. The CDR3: CASSHYSQASGSLETQYF. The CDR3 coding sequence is TGTGCCAGCAGCCACTACTCGCAAGCTAGCGGGAGTTTGGAGACCCAGTACTTC.

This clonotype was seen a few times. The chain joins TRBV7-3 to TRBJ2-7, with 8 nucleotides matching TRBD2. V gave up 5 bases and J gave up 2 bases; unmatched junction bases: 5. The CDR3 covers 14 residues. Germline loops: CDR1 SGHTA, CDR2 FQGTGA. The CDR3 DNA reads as TGTGCCAGCAGCCGCGGGAGGTTGCCCTACGAGCAGTACTTC. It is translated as CASSRGRLPYEQYF.

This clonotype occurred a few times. CDR3 sequence reads: CASRTGLASTDTQYF. DNA for the CDR3: TGCGCCAGCAGGACGGGACTAGCGAGCACAGATACGCAGTATTTT. This chain uses TRBV5-1 with TRBJ2-3; 10 bases align to TRBD2. The CDR3 spans 15 residues. Trimming cost V 5 bases and J 0 bases; bases outside gene matches: 3. Looked up from germline, CDR1 is SGHRS and CDR2 is YFSETQ.

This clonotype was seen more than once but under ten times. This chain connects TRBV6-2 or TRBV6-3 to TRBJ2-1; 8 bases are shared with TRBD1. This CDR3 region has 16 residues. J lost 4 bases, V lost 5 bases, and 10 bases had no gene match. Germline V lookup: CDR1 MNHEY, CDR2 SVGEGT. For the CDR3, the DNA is TGTGCCAGCAGTCAAGCCCGGGACAGGCCGTACAATGAGCAGTTCTTC. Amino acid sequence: CASSQARDRPYNEQFF.

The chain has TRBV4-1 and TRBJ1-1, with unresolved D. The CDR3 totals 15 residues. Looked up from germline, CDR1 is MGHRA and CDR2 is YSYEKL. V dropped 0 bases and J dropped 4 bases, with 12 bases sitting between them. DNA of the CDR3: TGCGCCAGCAGCCAAGATCGAATGGGCGGCACTGAAGCTTTCTTT. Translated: CASSQDRMGGTEAFF.

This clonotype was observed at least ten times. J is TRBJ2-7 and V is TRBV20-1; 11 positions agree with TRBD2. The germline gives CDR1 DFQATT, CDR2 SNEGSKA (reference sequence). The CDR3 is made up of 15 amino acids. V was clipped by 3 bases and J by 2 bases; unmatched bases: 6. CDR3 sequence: CSASAGTSGTYEQYF. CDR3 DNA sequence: TGCAGTGCTAGTGCCGGGACTAGCGGTACCTACGAGCAGTACTTC.

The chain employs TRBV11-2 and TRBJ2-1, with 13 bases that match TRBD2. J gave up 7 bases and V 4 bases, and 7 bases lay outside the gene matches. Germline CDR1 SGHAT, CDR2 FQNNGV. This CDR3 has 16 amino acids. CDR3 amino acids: CASSSTSGRAWNEQFF. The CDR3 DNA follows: TGTGCCAGCAGCTCTACTAGCGGGAGGGCCTGGAATGAGCAGTTCTTC.

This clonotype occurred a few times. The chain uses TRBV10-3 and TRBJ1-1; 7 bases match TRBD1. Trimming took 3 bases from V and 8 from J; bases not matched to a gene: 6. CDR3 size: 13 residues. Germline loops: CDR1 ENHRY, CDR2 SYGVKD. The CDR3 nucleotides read TGTGCCATCAGTGACAGGGGGAGTTTAGAAGCTTTCTTT. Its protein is CAISDRGSLEAFF.

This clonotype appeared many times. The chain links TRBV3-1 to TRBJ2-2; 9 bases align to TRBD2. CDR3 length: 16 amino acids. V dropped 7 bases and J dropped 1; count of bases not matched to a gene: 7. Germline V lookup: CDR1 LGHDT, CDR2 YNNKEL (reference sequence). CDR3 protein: CASKIAGALNTGELFF. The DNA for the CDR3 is TGTGCCAGCAAGATAGCGGGAGCCCTGAACACCGGGGAGCTGTTTTTT.

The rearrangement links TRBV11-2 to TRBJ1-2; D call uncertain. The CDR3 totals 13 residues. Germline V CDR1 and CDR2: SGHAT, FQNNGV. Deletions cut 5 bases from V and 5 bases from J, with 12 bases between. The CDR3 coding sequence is TGTGCCAGCAGCCCAGCGGACGGGTATGGCTACACCTTC. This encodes CASSPADGYGYTF.

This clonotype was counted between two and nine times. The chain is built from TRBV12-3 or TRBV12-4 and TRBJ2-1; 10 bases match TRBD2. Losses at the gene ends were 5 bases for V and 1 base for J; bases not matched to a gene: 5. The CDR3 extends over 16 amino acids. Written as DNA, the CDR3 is TGTGCCAGCAGTCCTCTGGGACTAGCGTCCTACAATGAGCAGTTCTTC. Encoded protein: CASSPLGLASYNEQFF.

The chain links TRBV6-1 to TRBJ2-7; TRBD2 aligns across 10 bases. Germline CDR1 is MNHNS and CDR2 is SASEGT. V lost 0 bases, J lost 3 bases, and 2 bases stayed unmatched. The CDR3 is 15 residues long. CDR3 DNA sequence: TGTGCCAGCAGTGAAGCCACTAGCGGGATCTACGAGCAGTACTTC. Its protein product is CASSEATSGIYEQYF.

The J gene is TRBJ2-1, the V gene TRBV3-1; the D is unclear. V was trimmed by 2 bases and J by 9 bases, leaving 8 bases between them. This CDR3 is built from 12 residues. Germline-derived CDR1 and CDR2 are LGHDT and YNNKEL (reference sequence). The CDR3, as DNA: TGTGCCAGCAGCCAACGGACCGGTGAGCAGTTCTTC. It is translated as CASSQRTGEQFF.

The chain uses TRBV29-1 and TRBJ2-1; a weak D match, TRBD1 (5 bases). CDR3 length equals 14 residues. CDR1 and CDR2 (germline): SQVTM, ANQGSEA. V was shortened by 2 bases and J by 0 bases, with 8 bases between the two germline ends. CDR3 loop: CSVERQSSYNEQFF. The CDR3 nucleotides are TGCAGCGTTGAAAGACAGAGCTCCTACAATGAGCAGTTCTTC.

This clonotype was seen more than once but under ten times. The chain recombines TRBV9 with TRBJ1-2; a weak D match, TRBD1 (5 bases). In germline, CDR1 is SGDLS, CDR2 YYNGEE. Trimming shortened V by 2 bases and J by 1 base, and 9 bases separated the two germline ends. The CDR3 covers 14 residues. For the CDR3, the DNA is TGTGCCAGCAGCGTCAGGGCCCTTAACTATGGCTACACCTTC. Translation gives CASSVRALNYGYTF. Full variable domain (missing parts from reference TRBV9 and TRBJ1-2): DSGVTQTPKHLITATGQRVTLRCSPRSGDLSVYWYQQSLDQGLQFLIQYYNGEERAKGNILERFSAQQFPDLHSELNLSSLELGDSALYFCASSVRALNYGYTFGSGTRLTVV.

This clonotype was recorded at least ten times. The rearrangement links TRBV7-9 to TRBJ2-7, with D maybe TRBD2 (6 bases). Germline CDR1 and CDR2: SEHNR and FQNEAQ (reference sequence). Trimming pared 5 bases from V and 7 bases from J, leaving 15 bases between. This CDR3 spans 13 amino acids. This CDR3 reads CASSPSGRREQYF. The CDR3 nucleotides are TGTGCCAGCAGCCCAAGCGGGCGGAGGGAGCAGTACTTC.

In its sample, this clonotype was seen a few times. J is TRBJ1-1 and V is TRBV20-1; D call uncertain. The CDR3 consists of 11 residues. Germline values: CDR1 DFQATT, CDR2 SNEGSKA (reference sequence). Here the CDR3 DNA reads TGCAGGTTTACACGGTACACTGAAGCTTTCTTT. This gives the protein CRFTRYTEAFF.

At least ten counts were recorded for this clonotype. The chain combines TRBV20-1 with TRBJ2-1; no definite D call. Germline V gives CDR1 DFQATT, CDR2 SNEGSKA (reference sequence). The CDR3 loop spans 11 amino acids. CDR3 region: CLTSSYNEQFF. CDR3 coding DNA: TGCCTTACGAGCTCCTACAATGAGCAGTTCTTC.